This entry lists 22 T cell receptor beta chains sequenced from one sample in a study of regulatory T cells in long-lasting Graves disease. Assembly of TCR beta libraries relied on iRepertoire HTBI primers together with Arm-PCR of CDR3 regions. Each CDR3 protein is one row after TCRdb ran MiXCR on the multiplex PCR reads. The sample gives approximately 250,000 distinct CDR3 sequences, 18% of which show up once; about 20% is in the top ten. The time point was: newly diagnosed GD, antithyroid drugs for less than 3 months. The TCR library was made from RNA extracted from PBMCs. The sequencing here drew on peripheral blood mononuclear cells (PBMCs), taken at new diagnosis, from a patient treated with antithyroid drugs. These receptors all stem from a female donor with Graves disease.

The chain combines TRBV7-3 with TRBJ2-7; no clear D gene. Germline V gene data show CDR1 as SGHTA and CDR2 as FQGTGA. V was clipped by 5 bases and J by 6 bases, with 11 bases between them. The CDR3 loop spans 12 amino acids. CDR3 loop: CASSPTWGEQYF. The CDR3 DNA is TGTGCCAGCAGCCCAACCTGGGGCGAGCAGTACTTC.

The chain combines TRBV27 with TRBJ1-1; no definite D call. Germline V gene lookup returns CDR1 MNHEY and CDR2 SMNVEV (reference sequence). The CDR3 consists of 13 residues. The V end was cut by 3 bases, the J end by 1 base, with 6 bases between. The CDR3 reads CASSFFPNTEAFF. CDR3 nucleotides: TGTGCCAGCAGTTTTTTCCCGAACACTGAAGCTTTCTTT.

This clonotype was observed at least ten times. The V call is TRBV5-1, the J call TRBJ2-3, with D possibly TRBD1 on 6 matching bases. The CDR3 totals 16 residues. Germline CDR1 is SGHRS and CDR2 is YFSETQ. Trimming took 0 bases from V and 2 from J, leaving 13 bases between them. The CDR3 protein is CASSLGHTGNTDTQYF. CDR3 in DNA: TGCGCCAGCAGCTTGGGACATACAGGGAACACAGATACGCAGTATTTT.

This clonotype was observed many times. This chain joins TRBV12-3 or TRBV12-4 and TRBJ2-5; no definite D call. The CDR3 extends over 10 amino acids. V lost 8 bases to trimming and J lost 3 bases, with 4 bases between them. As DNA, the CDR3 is TGTGCCAGCGGAGAAGAGACCCAGTACTTC. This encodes CASGEETQYF.

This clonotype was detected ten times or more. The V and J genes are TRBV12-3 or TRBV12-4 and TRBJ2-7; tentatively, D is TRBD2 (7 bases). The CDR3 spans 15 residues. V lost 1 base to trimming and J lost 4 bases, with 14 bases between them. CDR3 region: CASSLGGAGVYEQYF. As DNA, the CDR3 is TGTGCCAGCAGTTTAGGGGGGGCGGGAGTGTACGAGCAGTACTTC.

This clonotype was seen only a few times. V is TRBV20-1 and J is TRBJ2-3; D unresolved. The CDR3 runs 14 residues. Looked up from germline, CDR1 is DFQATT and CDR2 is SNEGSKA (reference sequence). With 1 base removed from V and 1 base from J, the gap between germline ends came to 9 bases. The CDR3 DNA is TGCAGTGCTAGAGGTAACAGAGGCACAGATACGCAGTATTTT. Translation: CSARGNRGTDTQYF.

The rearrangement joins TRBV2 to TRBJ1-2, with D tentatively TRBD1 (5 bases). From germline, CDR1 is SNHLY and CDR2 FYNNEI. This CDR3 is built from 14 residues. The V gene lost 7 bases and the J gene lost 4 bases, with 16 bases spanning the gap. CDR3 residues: CASIGGPAGYGYTF. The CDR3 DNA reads TGTGCCAGCATCGGGGGACCCGCCGGCTATGGCTACACCTTC.

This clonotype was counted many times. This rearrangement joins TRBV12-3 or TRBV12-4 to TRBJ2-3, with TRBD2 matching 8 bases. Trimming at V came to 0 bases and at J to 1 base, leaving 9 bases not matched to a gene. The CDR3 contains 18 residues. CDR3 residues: CASSLAPPPREGTDTQYF. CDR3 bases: TGTGCCAGCAGTTTAGCCCCACCGCCGCGGGAGGGCACAGATACGCAGTATTTT.

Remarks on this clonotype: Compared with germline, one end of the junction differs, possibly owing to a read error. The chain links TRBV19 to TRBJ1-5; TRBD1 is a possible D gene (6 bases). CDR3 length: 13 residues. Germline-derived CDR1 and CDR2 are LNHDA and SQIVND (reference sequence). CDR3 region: CASSISRFGQIFF. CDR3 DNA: TGTGCCAGTAGTATTAGTCGTTTCGGACAGATATTTTTT.

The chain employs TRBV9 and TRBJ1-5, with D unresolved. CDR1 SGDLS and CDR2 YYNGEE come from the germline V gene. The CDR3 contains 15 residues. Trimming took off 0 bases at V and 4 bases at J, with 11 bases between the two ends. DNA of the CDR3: TGTGCCAGCAGCGTAGGTACCGGGAAAAATCAGCCCCAGCATTTT. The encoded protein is CASSVGTGKNQPQHF.

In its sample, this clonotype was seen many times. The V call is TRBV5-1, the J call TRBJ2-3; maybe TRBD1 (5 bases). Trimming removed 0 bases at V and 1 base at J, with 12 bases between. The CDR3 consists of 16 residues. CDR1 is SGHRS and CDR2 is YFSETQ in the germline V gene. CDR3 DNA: TGCGCCAGCAGCTTGGATCCGGACACTCGCACAGATACGCAGTATTTT. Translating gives CASSLDPDTRTDTQYF.

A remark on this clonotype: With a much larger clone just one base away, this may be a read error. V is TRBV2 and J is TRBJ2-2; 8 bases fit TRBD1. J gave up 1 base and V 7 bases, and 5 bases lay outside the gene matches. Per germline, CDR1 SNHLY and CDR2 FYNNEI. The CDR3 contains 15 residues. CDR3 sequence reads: CASNKDRGNTGELFF. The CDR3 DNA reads TGTGCCAGCAATAAAGACAGGGGGAACACCGGGGAGCTGTTTTTT.

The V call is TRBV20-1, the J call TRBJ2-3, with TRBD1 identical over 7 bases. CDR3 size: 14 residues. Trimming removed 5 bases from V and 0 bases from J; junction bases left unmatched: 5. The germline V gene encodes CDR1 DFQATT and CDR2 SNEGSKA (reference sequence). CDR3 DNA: TGCAGTGCTCCGACAGGGTCTAGCACAGATACGCAGTATTTT. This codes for CSAPTGSSTDTQYF.

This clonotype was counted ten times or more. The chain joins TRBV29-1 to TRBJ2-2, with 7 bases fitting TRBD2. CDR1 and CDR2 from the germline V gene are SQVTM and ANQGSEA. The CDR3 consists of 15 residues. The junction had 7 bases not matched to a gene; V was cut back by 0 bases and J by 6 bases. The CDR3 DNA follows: TGCAGCGTTGAAGATCCCTGGGGGGGGTCCGGGGAGCTGTTTTTT. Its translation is CSVEDPWGGSGELFF.

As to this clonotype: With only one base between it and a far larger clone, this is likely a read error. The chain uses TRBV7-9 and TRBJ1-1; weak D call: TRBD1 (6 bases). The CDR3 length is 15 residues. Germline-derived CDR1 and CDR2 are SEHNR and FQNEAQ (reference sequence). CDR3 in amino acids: CGSSQGGTPNTEAFF. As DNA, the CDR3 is TGTGGCAGCAGCCAAGGAGGGACACCGAACACTGAAGCTTTCTTT. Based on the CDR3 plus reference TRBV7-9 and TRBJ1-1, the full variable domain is DTGVSQNPRHKITKRGQNVTFRCDPISEHNRLYWYRQTLGQGPEFLTYFQNEAQLEKSRLLSDRFSAERPKGSFSTLEIQRTEQGDSAMYLCGSSQGGTPNTEAFFGQGTRLTVV.

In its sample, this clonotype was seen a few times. The CDR3 loop reads CASSYSLRGVYEQYF. The CDR3 nucleotides are TGTGCCAGCAGTTACTCACTGAGGGGGGTGTACGAGCAGTACTTC. V usage is TRBV6-2 or TRBV6-3 and J usage is TRBJ2-7, with D perhaps matching TRBD1 or TRBD2 (6 bases each). The CDR3 length is 15 residues. In germline, CDR1 is MNHEY, CDR2 SVGEGT. Trimming shortened V by 0 bases and J by 4 bases, and 13 bases separated the two germline ends.

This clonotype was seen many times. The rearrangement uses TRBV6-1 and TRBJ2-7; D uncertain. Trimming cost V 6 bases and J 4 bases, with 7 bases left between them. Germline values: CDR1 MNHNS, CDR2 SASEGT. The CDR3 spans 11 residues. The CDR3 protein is CASSWGYEQYF. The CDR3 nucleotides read TGTGCCAGCAGCTGGGGATACGAGCAGTACTTC.

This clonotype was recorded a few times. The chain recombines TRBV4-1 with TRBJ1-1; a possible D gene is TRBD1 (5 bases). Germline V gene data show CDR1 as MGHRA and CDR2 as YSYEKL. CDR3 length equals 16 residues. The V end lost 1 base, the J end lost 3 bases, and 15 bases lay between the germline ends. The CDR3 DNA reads TGCGCCAGCAGCCAAGTGGCCACCGGGGGTGACACTGAAGCTTTCTTT. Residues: CASSQVATGGDTEAFF.

CDR3 amino acids: CASSVEGTSGRANTGELFF. The CDR3 bases are TGTGCCAGCAGCGTAGAGGGGACTAGCGGGAGGGCCAACACCGGGGAGCTGTTTTTT. The rearrangement links TRBV9 to TRBJ2-2; 16 bases are shared with TRBD2. Germline lookup yields CDR1 SGDLS and CDR2 YYNGEE. With V trimmed by 0 bases and J by 2 bases, 4 bases remained unmatched. CDR3 size: 19 residues.

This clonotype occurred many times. In DNA, the CDR3 is TGTGCCAGCAGCTCGTTTCAGGGAGGTGAAGCTTTCTTT. The encoded protein is CASSSFQGGEAFF. The chain combines TRBV7-8 with TRBJ1-1; tentatively, D is TRBD1 (5 bases). V was shortened by 4 bases and J by 7 bases, with 13 bases between the two germline ends. CDR1 is SGHVS and CDR2 is FQNEAQ in the germline V gene. The CDR3 covers 13 residues.

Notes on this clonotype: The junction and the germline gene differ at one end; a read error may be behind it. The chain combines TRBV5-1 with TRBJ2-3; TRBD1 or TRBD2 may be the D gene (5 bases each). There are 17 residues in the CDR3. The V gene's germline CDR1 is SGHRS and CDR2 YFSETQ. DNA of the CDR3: TGCGCCAGCAACTTGGTCCCGAGTGGGCGGGCAGGGGATACGCAGTATTTT. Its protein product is CASNLVPSGRAGDTQYF.

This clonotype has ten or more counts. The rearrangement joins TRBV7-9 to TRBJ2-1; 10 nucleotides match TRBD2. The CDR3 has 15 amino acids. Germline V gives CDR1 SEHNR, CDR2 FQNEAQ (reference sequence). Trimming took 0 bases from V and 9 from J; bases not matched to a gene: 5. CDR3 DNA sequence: TGTGCCAGCAGCTTAGCGTCTAGCGGGAGTTTTGAGCAGTTCTTC. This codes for CASSLASSGSFEQFF.